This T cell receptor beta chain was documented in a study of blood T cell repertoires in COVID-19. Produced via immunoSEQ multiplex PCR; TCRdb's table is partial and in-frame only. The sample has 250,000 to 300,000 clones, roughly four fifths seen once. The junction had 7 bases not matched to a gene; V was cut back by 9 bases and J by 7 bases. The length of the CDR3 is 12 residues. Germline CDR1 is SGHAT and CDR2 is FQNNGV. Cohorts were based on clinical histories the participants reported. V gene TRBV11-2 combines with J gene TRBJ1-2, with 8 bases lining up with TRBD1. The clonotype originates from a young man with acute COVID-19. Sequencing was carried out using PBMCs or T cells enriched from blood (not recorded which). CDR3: CASRQGLGGYTF. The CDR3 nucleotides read TGTGCCAGTAGACAGGGGTTGGGTGGCTACACCTTC.